This TCR beta chain came from a study of blood T cell repertoires in COVID-19. The wider study: Material from acute and convalescent COVID-19 was sourced from the United States, Italy and Spain.

TCRdb's table, derived via immunoSEQ multiplex PCR, lists solely in-frame clones and lacks some. The table lists around 60,000 clones, more than 60% of them singletons. Trimming removed 0 bases at V and 0 bases at J, with 8 bases between. Per the germline V gene, CDR1 is SGHDT and CDR2 is YYEEEE. This CDR3 comprises 15 residues. The sample was peripheral blood. The TCR sequence derives from a woman in her forties or fifties with active or convalescent COVID-19. The chain couples TRBV5-6 to TRBJ2-3, with D possibly matching TRBD1 (5 bases). CDR3 bases: TGTGCCAGCAGCTTGGAAGGGGAAAGCACAGATACGCAGTATTTT. As protein: CASSLEGESTDTQYF.